The 15 T cell receptor beta chains below were found in one sample sequenced in a study of breast tumors, draining lymph nodes, adjacent tissues. Axillary draining lymph nodes of breast cancer patients supplied the node samples. In TCRdb, the multiplex PCR reads were re-called with MiXCR into one record per CDR3 protein. The sample has about 230,000 distinct CDR3 sequences, less than 40% seen once; the top ten hold 1.4%. Material: axillary lymph node tissue. These receptors all come from a female donor with breast cancer. Some clones in this sample may be carry-over from other donors' samples.

This clonotype was recorded at least ten times. The chain couples TRBV7-9 to TRBJ2-1; 9 positions agree with TRBD2. The CDR3 loop spans 17 amino acids. CDR1 is SEHNR and CDR2 is FQNEAQ in the germline V gene (reference sequence). V lost 5 bases and J lost 1; bases outside the gene matches: 9. The CDR3 DNA reads TGTGCCAGCAGCCCCATGGGCGGGAGGGCATCCTACAATGAGCAGTTCTTC. Translated, it gives CASSPMGGRASYNEQFF.

This clonotype was seen many times. The V call is TRBV2, the J call TRBJ2-2; D unresolved. Germline assignment: CDR1 SNHLY and CDR2 FYNNEI. Deletions cut 4 bases from V and 1 base from J, with 4 bases between. The CDR3 has 13 residues. CDR3 nucleotide sequence: TGTGCCAGCAGTGTTTTGAACACCGGGGAGCTGTTTTTT. Its protein is CASSVLNTGELFF.

This clonotype showed up many times. The chain links TRBV4-1 to TRBJ2-1, with 10 bases fitting TRBD2. Germline CDR1 is MGHRA and CDR2 is YSYEKL. CDR3 length: 14 amino acids. V trimming: 5 bases; J trimming: 5 bases; junction bases outside the gene matches: 3. CDR3 coding DNA: TGCGCCAGCAGCTACGGACTAGCGGACAATGAGCAGTTCTTC. It specifies CASSYGLADNEQFF.

In its sample, this clonotype was seen many times. The chain employs TRBV6-1 and TRBJ2-1; either TRBD1 or TRBD2 may fit D (5 bases each). The germline V and J ends were trimmed by 5 bases and 2 bases, with 10 bases remaining between them. The CDR3 spans 14 residues. Germline V gene sequence: CDR1 MNHNS, CDR2 SASEGT. CDR3 nucleotide sequence: TGTGCCAGCAGTCCCGAGGGGCCCTACAATGAGCAGTTCTTC. Amino acid sequence: CASSPEGPYNEQFF.

As regards this clonotype: A much larger clone lies a single base off, so this may be a read error. The chain has TRBV7-6 and TRBJ2-1; tentative D call: TRBD2 (6 bases). Trimming shortened V by 8 bases and J by 6 bases, and 20 bases separated the two germline ends. CDR3 length: 15 residues. CDR1 is SGHVS, CDR2 FNYEAQ, per germline. The CDR3 DNA follows: TGTGCCAGCGGCCCTTCTACGGGGAGGAGCAATGAGCAGTTCTTC. This gives the protein CASGPSTGRSNEQFF. Full variable domain (rest looked up from reference TRBV7-6 and TRBJ2-1): GAGVSQSPRYKVTKRGQDVALRCDPISGHVSLYWYRQALGQGPEFLTYFNYEAQQDKSGLPNDRFSAERPEGSISTLTIQRTEQRDSAMYRCASGPSTGRSNEQFFGPGTRLTVL.

This clonotype was seen ten or more times. CDR3: CASRETTGENQPQHF. CDR3 bases: TGTGCCAGCAGGGAGACTACAGGGGAAAATCAGCCCCAGCATTTT. This sequence joins TRBV6-5 and TRBJ1-5; 7 bases are shared with TRBD1. J gave up 4 bases and V 6 bases, and 9 bases lay outside the gene matches. The CDR3 extends over 15 amino acids. Germline assignment: CDR1 MNHEY and CDR2 SVGAGI.

The J gene is TRBJ1-1, the V gene TRBV5-4, with 9 bases that match TRBD1. J gave up 5 bases and V 3 bases, and 8 bases lay outside the gene matches. The CDR3 runs to 15 residues. Looked up from germline, CDR1 is SGHNT and CDR2 is YYREEE (reference sequence). This CDR3 reads CASSSKTGGGTEAFF. The DNA of the CDR3 is TGTGCCAGCAGCTCCAAGACAGGGGGTGGAACTGAAGCTTTCTTT.

In its sample, this clonotype was seen many times. The V call is TRBV6-2 or TRBV6-3, the J call TRBJ2-1; 11 positions match TRBD2. Germline V lookup: CDR1 MNHEY, CDR2 SVGEGT. The CDR3 length is 19 residues. V gave up 8 bases and J gave up 7 bases; unmatched junction bases: 22. CDR3 DNA: TGTGCCAGCTCCCAACGGAGGCTAGCGGGAGGTACCCCCCAAAATGAGCAGTTCTTC. Residues: CASSQRRLAGGTPQNEQFF.

This clonotype was found a few times. This chain links TRBV28 with TRBJ1-5, with D perhaps TRBD1 (6 bases). V was shortened by 5 bases and J by 7 bases, with 12 bases between the two germline ends. The CDR3 loop spans 13 amino acids. Germline V gene lookup returns CDR1 MDHEN and CDR2 SYDVKM. The CDR3 bases are TGTGCCAGCAGTCAACAGGGTCGCCAGCCCCAGCATTTT. This translates into CASSQQGRQPQHF.

This clonotype was detected ten times or more. This chain joins TRBV10-3 and TRBJ2-1, with 9 bases aligning to TRBD2. V dropped 6 bases and J dropped 8; count of bases not matched to a gene: 11. The CDR3 sequence is 15 residues long. Germline CDR1 reads ENHRY; CDR2 reads SYGVKD. The CDR3 reads CAIRNAGGPNDEQFF. DNA for the CDR3: TGTGCCATCAGGAACGCGGGAGGGCCAAACGATGAGCAGTTCTTC.

This clonotype showed up many times. This sequence joins TRBV24-1 and TRBJ2-1; the match to TRBD2 covers 9 bases. J lost 9 bases, V lost 3 bases, and 14 bases had no gene match. In germline, CDR1 is KGHDR, CDR2 SFDVKD. This CDR3 spans 17 amino acids. CDR3 DNA sequence: TGTGCCACCAGTGATGCAACCGGGACTAGCTCGTTCAGTGAGCAGTTCTTC. Its translation: CATSDATGTSSFSEQFF.

This clonotype was seen ten or more times. The rearrangement uses TRBV9 and TRBJ2-1; 9 bases align to TRBD1. The germline CDR1 and CDR2 sequences are SGDLS and YYNGEE. Unmatched junction bases numbered 6, after V lost 5 bases and J lost 0 bases. This CDR3 is built from 16 residues. The CDR3 sequence: CASSGTGMSSYNEQFF. The CDR3 bases are TGTGCCAGCAGTGGGACAGGGATGAGCTCCTACAATGAGCAGTTCTTC. Using reference TRBV9 and TRBJ2-1 for the parts outside the CDR3, the full variable domain is DSGVTQTPKHLITATGQRVTLRCSPRSGDLSVYWYQQSLDQGLQFLIQYYNGEERAKGNILERFSAQQFPDLHSELNLSSLELGDSALYFCASSGTGMSSYNEQFFGPGTRLTVL.

This clonotype was seen many times. This sequence joins TRBV12-5 and TRBJ2-5; 11 nucleotides line up with TRBD2. The germline CDR1 and CDR2 sequences are LGHNT and FRNRAP. With 2 bases clipped from V and 1 base from J, the junction kept 6 bases outside the gene matches. The CDR3 runs to 17 residues. DNA for the CDR3: TGTGCTAGTGGTTTGTCCCGGACTAGCGGGTCCCAAGAGACCCAGTACTTC. Its protein product is CASGLSRTSGSQETQYF.

Comment on this clonotype: The junction and the germline gene differ at one end; a read error may be behind it. The J gene is TRBJ2-7, the V gene TRBV7-7; D tentatively reads TRBD1 or TRBD2 (6 bases each). The CDR3 has 15 amino acids. Germline loops: CDR1 SSHAT, CDR2 FNYEAQ (reference sequence). The CDR3 loop reads CASSPDTGTWYERYF. The DNA of the CDR3 is TGTGCTAGCAGCCCCGATACAGGGACTTGGTACGAGCGGTACTTC.

This clonotype was found many times. The rearrangement joins TRBV5-1 to TRBJ2-5; no reliable D call. The CDR3 runs to 13 residues. V dropped 2 bases and J dropped 1 base, with 6 bases sitting between them. The germline V gene encodes CDR1 SGHRS and CDR2 YFSETQ. In DNA form, the CDR3 reads TGCGCCAGCAGCTTCTGGGGCCAAGAGACCCAGTACTTC. It encodes CASSFWGQETQYF.